The following is a TCR beta chain sequence with its context. This record belongs to a study of blood T cell repertoires in COVID-19. In the original workflow: Amplification with reference gene primers provided the estimates of nucleated cell counts. Clones were sequenced by immunoSEQ multiplex PCR, and TCRdb holds only the in-frame ones, with some missing. That table supplies the V and J calls and clone size; D and trimming were determined from the DNA. Among about 160,000 clones, about 93% were seen once, and the ten largest hold about 5%. With 4 bases removed from V and 3 bases from J, the gap between germline ends came to 22 bases. There are 17 residues in the CDR3. Looked up from germline, CDR1 is SGHRS and CDR2 is YFSETQ.

Material: peripheral blood. The chain carries TRBV5-1 and TRBJ1-1, with D maybe TRBD1 (6 bases). This receptor was identified in a woman in her forties or fifties with acute or convalescent COVID-19. CDR3 protein: CASSPLPSGPGDTEAFF. The CDR3 coding sequence is TGCGCCAGCAGCCCCCTGCCTAGCGGCCCAGGGGACACTGAAGCTTTCTTT.